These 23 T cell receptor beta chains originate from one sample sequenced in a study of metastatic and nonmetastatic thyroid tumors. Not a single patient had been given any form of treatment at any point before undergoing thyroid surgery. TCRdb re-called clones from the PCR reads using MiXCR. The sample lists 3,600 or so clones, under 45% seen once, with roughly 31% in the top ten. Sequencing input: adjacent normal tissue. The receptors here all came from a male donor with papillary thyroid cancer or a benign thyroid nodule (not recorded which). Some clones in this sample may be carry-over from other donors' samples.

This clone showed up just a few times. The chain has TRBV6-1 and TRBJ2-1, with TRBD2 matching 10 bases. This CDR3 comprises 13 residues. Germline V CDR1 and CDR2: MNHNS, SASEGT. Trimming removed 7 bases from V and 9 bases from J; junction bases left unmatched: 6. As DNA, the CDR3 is TGTGCCAGCATGGAGTTAGCGGGAGGTGAGCAGTTCTTC. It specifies CASMELAGGEQFF.

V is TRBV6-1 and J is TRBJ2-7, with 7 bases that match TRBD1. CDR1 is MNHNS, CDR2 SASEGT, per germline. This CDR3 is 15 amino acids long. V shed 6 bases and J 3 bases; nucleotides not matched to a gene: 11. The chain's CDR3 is CASSDDRVNYYEQYF. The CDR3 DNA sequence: TGTGCCAGCAGCGATGACAGGGTAAATTACTACGAGCAGTACTTC.

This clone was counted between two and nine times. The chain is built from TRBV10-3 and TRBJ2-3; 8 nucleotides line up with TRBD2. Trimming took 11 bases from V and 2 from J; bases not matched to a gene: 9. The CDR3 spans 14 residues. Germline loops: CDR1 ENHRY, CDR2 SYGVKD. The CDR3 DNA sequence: TGTGCCTCCCTCCCGGGGGGGTACACAGATACGCAGTATTTT. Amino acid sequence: CASLPGGYTDTQYF.

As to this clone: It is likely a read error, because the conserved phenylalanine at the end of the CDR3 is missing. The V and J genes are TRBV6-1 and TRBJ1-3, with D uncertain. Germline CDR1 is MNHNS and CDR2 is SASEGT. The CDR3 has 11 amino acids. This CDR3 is CPSTSGNTIYI. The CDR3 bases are TGTCCCAGCACCTCTGGAAACACCATATATATT.

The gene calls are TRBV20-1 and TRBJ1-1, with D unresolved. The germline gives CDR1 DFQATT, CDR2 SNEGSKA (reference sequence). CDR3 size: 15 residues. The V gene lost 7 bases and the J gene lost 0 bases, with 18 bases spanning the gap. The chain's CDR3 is CSGKSDRGMNTEAFF. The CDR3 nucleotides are TGCAGTGGTAAATCAGACCGAGGGATGAACACTGAAGCTTTCTTT.

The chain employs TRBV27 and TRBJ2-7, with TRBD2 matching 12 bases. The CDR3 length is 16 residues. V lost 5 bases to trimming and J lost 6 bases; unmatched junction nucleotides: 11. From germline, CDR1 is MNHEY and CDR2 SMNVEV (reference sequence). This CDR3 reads CASSPHLLAGGIEQYF. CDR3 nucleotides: TGTGCCAGCAGTCCCCACCTTCTAGCGGGGGGGATCGAGCAGTACTTC.

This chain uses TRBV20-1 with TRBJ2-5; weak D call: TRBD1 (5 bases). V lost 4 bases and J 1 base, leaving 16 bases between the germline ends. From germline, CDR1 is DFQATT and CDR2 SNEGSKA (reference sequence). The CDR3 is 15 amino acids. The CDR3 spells CSANPPGAAQETQYF. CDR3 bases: TGCAGTGCTAACCCCCCTGGGGCAGCCCAAGAGACCCAGTACTTC.

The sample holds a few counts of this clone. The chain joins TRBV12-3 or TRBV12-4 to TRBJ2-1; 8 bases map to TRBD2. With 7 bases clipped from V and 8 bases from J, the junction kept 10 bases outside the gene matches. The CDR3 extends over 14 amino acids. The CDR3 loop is CASNFRGGRHEQFF. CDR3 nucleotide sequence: TGTGCCAGCAACTTCCGGGGCGGGAGGCATGAGCAGTTCTTC.

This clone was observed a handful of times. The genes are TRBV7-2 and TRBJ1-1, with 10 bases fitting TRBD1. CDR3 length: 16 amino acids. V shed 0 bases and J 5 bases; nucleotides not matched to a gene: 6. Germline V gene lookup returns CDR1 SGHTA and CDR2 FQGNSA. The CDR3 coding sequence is TGTGCCAGCAGCTTAGCGACAGGGGGCGCGAGGACTGAAGCTTTCTTT. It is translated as CASSLATGGARTEAFF.

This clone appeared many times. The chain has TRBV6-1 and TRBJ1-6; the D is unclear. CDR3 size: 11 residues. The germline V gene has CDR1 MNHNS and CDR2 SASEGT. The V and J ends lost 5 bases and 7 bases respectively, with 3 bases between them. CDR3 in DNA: TGTGCCAGCAGTCGGAATTCACCCCTCCACTTT. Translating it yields CASSRNSPLHF.

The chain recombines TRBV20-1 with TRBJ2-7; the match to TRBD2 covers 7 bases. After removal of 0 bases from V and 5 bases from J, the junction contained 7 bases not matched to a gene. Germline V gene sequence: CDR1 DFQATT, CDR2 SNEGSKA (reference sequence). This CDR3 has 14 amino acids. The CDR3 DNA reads TGCAGTGCTAGAGATGGAGCGGGAAAGAACGAGCAGTACTTC. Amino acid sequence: CSARDGAGKNEQYF.

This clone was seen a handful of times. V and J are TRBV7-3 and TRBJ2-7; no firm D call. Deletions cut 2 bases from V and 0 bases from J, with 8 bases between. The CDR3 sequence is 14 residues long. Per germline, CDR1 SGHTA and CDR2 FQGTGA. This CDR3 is CASSLYTGSYEQYF. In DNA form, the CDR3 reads TGTGCCAGCAGCTTATATACGGGCTCCTACGAGCAGTACTTC.

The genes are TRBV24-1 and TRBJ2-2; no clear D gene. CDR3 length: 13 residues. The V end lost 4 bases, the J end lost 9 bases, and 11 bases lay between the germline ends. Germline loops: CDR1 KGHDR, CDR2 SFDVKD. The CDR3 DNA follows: TGTGCCACCAGTGACCGGACCGGATGGGAGCTGTTTTTT. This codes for CATSDRTGWELFF.

The CDR3 loop reads CASSWDNEKLFF. In DNA, the CDR3 is TGTGCCAGCAGCTGGGACAATGAAAAACTGTTTTTT. The V and J genes are TRBV7-2 and TRBJ1-4; D is perhaps TRBD1 (5 bases). This CDR3 has 12 amino acids. Trimming stripped 4 bases from V and 5 bases from J, with 5 bases between. Germline V gene data show CDR1 as SGHTA and CDR2 as FQGNSA.

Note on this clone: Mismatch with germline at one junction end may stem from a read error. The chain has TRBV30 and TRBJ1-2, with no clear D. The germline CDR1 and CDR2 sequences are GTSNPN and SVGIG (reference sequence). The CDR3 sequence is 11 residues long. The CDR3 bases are TGCGCCTGGAAAAAAGGAGGAGGATACACCTTC. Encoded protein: CAWKKGGGYTF.

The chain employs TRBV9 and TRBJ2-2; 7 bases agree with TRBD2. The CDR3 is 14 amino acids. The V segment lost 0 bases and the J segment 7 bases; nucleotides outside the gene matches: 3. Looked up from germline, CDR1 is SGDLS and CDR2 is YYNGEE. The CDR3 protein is CASSVVPGGGELFF. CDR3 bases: TGTGCCAGCAGCGTAGTTCCGGGAGGCGGGGAGCTGTTTTTT.

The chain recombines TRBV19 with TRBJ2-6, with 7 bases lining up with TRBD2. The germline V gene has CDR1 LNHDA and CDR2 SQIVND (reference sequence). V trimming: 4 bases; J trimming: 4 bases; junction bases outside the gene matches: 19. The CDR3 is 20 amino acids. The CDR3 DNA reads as TGTGCCAGTAGTACTATTCCGGAACTAGCGACGCGCTCCGGGGCCAACGTCCTGACTTTC. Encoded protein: CASSTIPELATRSGANVLTF.

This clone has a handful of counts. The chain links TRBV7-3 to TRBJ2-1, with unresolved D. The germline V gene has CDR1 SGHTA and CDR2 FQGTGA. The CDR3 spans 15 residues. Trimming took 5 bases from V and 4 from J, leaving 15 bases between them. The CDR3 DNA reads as TGTGCCAGCAGCCTCAAACCCACTGCTTACAATGAGCAGTTCTTC. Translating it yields CASSLKPTAYNEQFF. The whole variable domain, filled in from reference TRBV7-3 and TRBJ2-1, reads GAGVSQTPSNKVTEKGKYVELRCDPISGHTALYWYRQSLGQGPEFLIYFQGTGAADDSGLPNDRFFAVRPEGSVSTLKIQRTERGDSAVYLCASSLKPTAYNEQFFGPGTRLTVL.

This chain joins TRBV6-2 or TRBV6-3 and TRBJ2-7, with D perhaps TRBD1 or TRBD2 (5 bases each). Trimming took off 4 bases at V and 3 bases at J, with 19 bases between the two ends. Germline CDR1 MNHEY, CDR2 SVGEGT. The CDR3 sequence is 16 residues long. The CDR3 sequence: CASSCSIRDGDYEQYF. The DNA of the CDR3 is TGTGCCAGCAGTTGCTCGATAAGGGACGGGGACTACGAGCAGTACTTC.

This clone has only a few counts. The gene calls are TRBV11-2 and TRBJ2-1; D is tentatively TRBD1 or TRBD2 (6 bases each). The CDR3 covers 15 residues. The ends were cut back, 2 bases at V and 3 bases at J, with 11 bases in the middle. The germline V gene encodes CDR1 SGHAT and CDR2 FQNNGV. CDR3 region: CASSLRGGFYNEQFF. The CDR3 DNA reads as TGTGCCAGCAGCTTACGAGGGGGGTTCTACAATGAGCAGTTCTTC. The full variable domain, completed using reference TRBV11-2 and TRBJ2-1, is EAGVAQSPRYKIIEKRQSVAFWCNPISGHATLYWYQQILGQGPKLLIQFQNNGVVDDSQLPKDRFSAERLKGVDSTLKIQPAKLEDSAVYLCASSLRGGFYNEQFFGPGTRLTVL.

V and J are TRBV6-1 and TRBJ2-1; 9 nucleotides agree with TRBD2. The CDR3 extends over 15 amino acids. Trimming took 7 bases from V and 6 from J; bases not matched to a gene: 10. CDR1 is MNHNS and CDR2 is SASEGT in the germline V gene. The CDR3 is CASTGPGGGGNEQFF. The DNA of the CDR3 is TGTGCCAGCACCGGCCCCGGCGGGGGGGGCAATGAGCAGTTCTTC.

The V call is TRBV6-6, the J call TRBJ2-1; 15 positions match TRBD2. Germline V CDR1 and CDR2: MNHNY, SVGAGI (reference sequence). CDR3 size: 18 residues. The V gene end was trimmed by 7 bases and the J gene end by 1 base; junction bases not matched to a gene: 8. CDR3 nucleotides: TGTGCCAGCATCCCCGGGACTAGCGGGGGGTTATCCTACAATGAGCAGTTCTTC. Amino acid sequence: CASIPGTSGGLSYNEQFF.

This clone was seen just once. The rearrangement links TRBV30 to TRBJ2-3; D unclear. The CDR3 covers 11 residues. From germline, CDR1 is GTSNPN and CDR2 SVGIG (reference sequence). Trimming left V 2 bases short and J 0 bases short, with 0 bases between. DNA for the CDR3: TGTGCCTGGAGTAGCACAGATACGCAGTATTTT. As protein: CAWSSTDTQYF.